The 8 T cell receptor beta chains given below trace back to one sample, sequenced in a study of technical replicates of blood from a few donors. Here immunoSEQ multiplex PCR was the method, and the copy in TCRdb shows in-frame clones only, minus some. The repertoire holds almost 70,000 clones, with around nine tenths as singletons. Sequencing was carried out using PBMCs. The receptors originated from a human donor in good health. Some clones in this sample may be carry-over from other donors' samples.

This chain uses TRBV10-3 with TRBJ1-5; 8 bases align to TRBD1. Trimming cost V 5 bases and J 0 bases; bases outside gene matches: 6. This CDR3 comprises 16 residues. CDR1 is ENHRY, CDR2 SYGVKD, per germline. The CDR3 sequence: CAISSGGTYSNQPQHF. CDR3 in DNA: TGTGCCATCAGTTCAGGGGGCACTTATAGCAATCAGCCCCAGCATTTT.

This clone is a singleton in its sample. The rearrangement joins TRBV5-1 to TRBJ2-3, with 9 bases that match TRBD2. The CDR3 is made up of 19 amino acids. Unmatched junction bases numbered 11, after V lost 0 bases and J lost 0 bases. Germline CDR1 SGHRS, CDR2 YFSETQ. The CDR3 here is CASSLEGLAGPPSTDTQYF. Written as DNA, the CDR3 is TGCGCCAGCAGCTTGGAGGGGCTAGCGGGGCCCCCTAGCACAGATACGCAGTATTTT. Using reference TRBV5-1 and TRBJ2-3 for the parts outside the CDR3, the full variable domain is KAGVTQTPRYLIKTRGQQVTLSCSPISGHRSVSWYQQTPGQGLQFLFEYFSETQRNKGNFPGRFSGRQFSNSRSEMNVSTLELGDSALYLCASSLEGLAGPPSTDTQYFGPGTRLTVL.

The chain recombines TRBV18 with TRBJ1-3; D is uncertain. Germline CDR1 KGHSH, CDR2 LQKENI. V was pared by 0 bases and J by 4 bases, with 13 bases between. CDR3 length equals 16 residues. The CDR3 spells CASSPPPGLRGNTIYF. The CDR3 region has the DNA TGTGCCAGCTCACCACCGCCCGGACTTCGCGGAAACACCATATATTTT.

Written as DNA, the CDR3 is TGTGCCAGCAGCTTGGAGGGTGGTAGGGGTGTTGGGTCTGGCTACACCTTC. Translation gives CASSLEGGRGVGSGYTF. This sequence joins TRBV5-4 and TRBJ1-2; possibly TRBD1 for D (5 bases). V was trimmed by 0 bases and J by 7 bases, leaving 22 bases between them. In germline, CDR1 is SGHNT, CDR2 YYREEE (reference sequence). The CDR3 is 17 amino acids. The full variable domain, its missing parts supplied by reference TRBV5-4 and TRBJ1-2, is ETGVTQSPTHLIKTRGQQVTLRCSSQSGHNTVSWYQQALGQGPQFIFQYYREEENGRGNFPPRFSGLQFPNYSSELNVNALELDDSALYLCASSLEGGRGVGSGYTFGSGTRLTVV.

The chain links TRBV11-3 to TRBJ2-1; D perhaps matches TRBD1 (5 bases). Trimming took off 5 bases at V and 1 base at J, with 15 bases between the two ends. Germline assignment: CDR1 SGHNT and CDR2 YENEEA. This CDR3 spans 16 amino acids. In DNA, the CDR3 is TGTGCCAGCAGCCCCTTCTCCCAGGGTTCCTACAATGAGCAGTTCTTC. Protein: CASSPFSQGSYNEQFF.

J is TRBJ2-7 and V is TRBV5-1; maybe TRBD1 (6 bases). This CDR3 is built from 15 residues. CDR1 is SGHRS and CDR2 is YFSETQ in the germline V gene. The ends were cut back, 4 bases at V and 3 bases at J, with 17 bases in the middle. In DNA form, the CDR3 reads TGCGCCAGCAGCCTTGAACCGGGACAAAACTACGAGCAGTACTTC. Translation: CASSLEPGQNYEQYF.

The chain couples TRBV11-2 to TRBJ1-3, with 7 bases fitting TRBD1. This CDR3 region has 16 residues. The J segment lost 0 bases and the V segment lost 5 bases, leaving 7 bases of the junction unmatched. The germline gives CDR1 SGHAT, CDR2 FQNNGV. CDR3 sequence: CASSRDRTSSGNTIYF. The CDR3 DNA reads as TGTGCCAGCAGCCGGGACAGAACAAGCTCTGGAAACACCATATATTTT.

V is TRBV7-3 and J is TRBJ2-3; 14 nucleotides agree with TRBD2. The germline V gene encodes CDR1 SGHTA and CDR2 FQGTGA. The junction had 3 bases not matched to a gene; V was cut back by 5 bases and J by 5 bases. This CDR3 spans 15 amino acids. CDR3 loop: CASSPGLAGGDTQYF. CDR3 bases: TGTGCCAGCAGCCCCGGACTAGCGGGAGGAGATACGCAGTATTTT.